These 27 T cell receptor beta chains were all obtained from the same sample, sequenced in a study of shared T cell receptors in the human thymus. Only in-frame clones appear in the TCRdb table, and some are missing; sequencing was by immunoSEQ multiplex PCR. In the table there are just under 550,000 clones, 70% to 80% of which are singletons. The sample also formed part of further work on human thymus T cells.

The sequenced sample consisted of thymocytes. These TCRs come from a boy in the first two years of life with a congenital heart defect.

J is TRBJ2-1 and V is TRBV5-4, with 7 bases lining up with TRBD2. J was trimmed by 5 bases and V by 4 bases; bases with no gene match: 9. The CDR3 has 15 residues. Per the germline V gene, CDR1 is SGHNT and CDR2 is YYREEE (reference sequence). CDR3: CASSHERDQDNEQFF. The DNA of the CDR3 is TGTGCCAGCAGCCATGAGCGGGACCAGGACAATGAGCAGTTCTTC.

This clone was detected only once. V usage is TRBV19 and J usage is TRBJ2-5; TRBD1 matches 8 bases. The trim removed 5 bases at V and 5 bases at J, leaving 7 bases unmatched. This CDR3 comprises 14 residues. CDR1 is LNHDA and CDR2 is SQIVND in the germline V gene (reference sequence). The CDR3 reads CASSARTGSETQYF. The CDR3 DNA reads as TGTGCCAGTAGTGCCCGGACAGGGTCGGAGACCCAGTACTTC.

This sequence joins TRBV12-5 and TRBJ2-1, with a tentative D call TRBD2 (5 bases). CDR1 LGHNT and CDR2 FRNRAP come from the germline V gene. V dropped 6 bases and J dropped 7 bases, with 16 bases sitting between them. The CDR3 totals 14 residues. Here the CDR3 DNA reads TGTGCTAGTGGCCGGAGCGGCGGTCTAAATGAGCAGTTCTTC. It codes for CASGRSGGLNEQFF.

The rearrangement uses TRBV19 and TRBJ1-4, with D possibly being TRBD1 (5 bases). Germline lookup yields CDR1 LNHDA and CDR2 SQIVND (reference sequence). The CDR3 loop spans 15 amino acids. V was cut by 3 bases and J by 9 bases, with 17 bases left in between. In nucleotides, the CDR3 is TGTGCCAGTAGTATTATGGAAGGGGAAAATCAAAAACTGTTTTTT. The encoded protein is CASSIMEGENQKLFF.

The chain carries TRBV28 and TRBJ2-3; TRBD2 aligns across 9 bases. Germline V gene data show CDR1 as MDHEN and CDR2 as SYDVKM. This CDR3 comprises 17 residues. After removal of 4 bases from V and 5 bases from J, the junction contained 13 bases not matched to a gene. The CDR3 nucleotides read TGTGCCAGCAGTTGGAGGGGCCGCGGGAGGGTGAAAGATACGCAGTATTTT. Translation: CASSWRGRGRVKDTQYF.

This clone has more than one count but fewer than ten. The chain has TRBV5-5 and TRBJ2-7, with a tentative D call TRBD2 (6 bases). The CDR3 has 15 residues. The V end lost 0 bases, the J end lost 4 bases, and 14 bases lay between the germline ends. CDR1 and CDR2 from the germline V gene are SGHKS and YYEKEE (reference sequence). In DNA, the CDR3 is TGTGCCAGCAGCTTGGGGACGGGAGTTCCTTACGAGCAGTACTTC. The encoded protein is CASSLGTGVPYEQYF.

The genes are TRBV4-3 and TRBJ2-7, with D possibly being TRBD2 (5 bases). CDR1 is LGHNA and CDR2 is YSLEER in the germline V gene. The CDR3 is 14 amino acids. Deletions cut 0 bases from V and 7 bases from J, with 13 bases between. CDR3 DNA sequence: TGCGCCAGCAGCCAAGACACGAGGGAGTGGGAGCAGTACTTC. Protein: CASSQDTREWEQYF.

The sample holds a few counts of this clone. This chain links TRBV14 with TRBJ1-3; D ambiguous. The CDR3 runs 14 residues. The germline gives CDR1 SGHDN, CDR2 FVKESK. The V gene lost 0 bases and the J gene lost 0 bases, with 3 bases spanning the gap. DNA of the CDR3: TGTGCCAGCAGCCAAGACAGCTCTGGAAACACCATATATTTT. It is translated as CASSQDSSGNTIYF.

The genes are TRBV29-1 and TRBJ2-1; tentative D call: TRBD1 (6 bases). CDR3 length: 16 amino acids. Germline lookup yields CDR1 SQVTM and CDR2 ANQGSEA. V was pared by 7 bases and J by 8 bases, with 27 bases between. The CDR3 here is CSATGMGTPFRDEQFF. CDR3 nucleotide sequence: TGCAGCGCCACAGGGATGGGAACTCCCTTTAGGGATGAGCAGTTCTTC.

The chain combines TRBV29-1 with TRBJ1-2; the D is unclear. Germline V gene data show CDR1 as SQVTM and CDR2 as ANQGSEA. Trimming took 5 bases from V and 7 from J, leaving 11 bases between them. This CDR3 comprises 11 residues. CDR3: CSVKSGIGYTF. The CDR3 coding sequence is TGCAGCGTTAAATCGGGGATTGGCTACACCTTC.

In this sample, this clone turned up once. The CDR3 nucleotides are TGTGCCAGCAGCGCCCAGCGGGATACGCAGTATTTT. Translation gives CASSAQRDTQYF. J is TRBJ2-3 and V is TRBV7-2, with D possibly being TRBD2 (5 bases). Trimming left V 5 bases short and J 6 bases short, with 9 bases between. CDR1 and CDR2 from the germline V gene are SGHTA and FQGNSA. The CDR3 is 12 amino acids.

CDR3 DNA sequence: TGCAGTGTTCGACAGAGATATACGCAGTATTTT. This encodes CSVRQRYTQYF. V is TRBV20-1 and J is TRBJ2-3, with D tentatively TRBD1 (5 bases). CDR3 length equals 11 residues. V was pared by 7 bases and J by 7 bases, with 12 bases between. Germline CDR1 DFQATT, CDR2 SNEGSKA (reference sequence).

The chain has TRBV10-3 and TRBJ2-5; a weak D match, TRBD2 (5 bases). There are 13 residues in the CDR3. Trimming pared 8 bases from V and 5 bases from J, leaving 15 bases between. CDR1 is ENHRY, CDR2 SYGVKD, per germline. CDR3 in amino acids: CAISRGDLETQYF. The CDR3 nucleotides read TGTGCCATCTCCCGGGGAGACCTTGAGACCCAGTACTTC.

The chain links TRBV28 to TRBJ2-5; tentative D call: TRBD1 (6 bases). V dropped 8 bases and J dropped 5 bases, with 18 bases sitting between them. CDR3 size: 14 residues. CDR1 and CDR2 (germline): MDHEN, SYDVKM. CDR3 nucleotide sequence: TGTGCCAGCTCGAGAACAGGGCGAGGGGAGACCCAGTACTTC. Encoded protein: CASSRTGRGETQYF.

The table lists this clone with a few counts. The V gene is TRBV18, the J gene TRBJ2-7, with TRBD2 matching 8 bases. V was pared by 3 bases and J by 4 bases, with 11 bases of the junction left unmatched. Germline V lookup: CDR1 KGHSH, CDR2 LQKENI. This CDR3 has 16 residues. CDR3 amino acids: CASSPRSGSTLYEQYF. The CDR3 DNA is TGTGCCAGCTCACCCCGCAGCGGGAGCACCCTGTACGAGCAGTACTTC.

This chain connects TRBV7-6 to TRBJ2-4; D is unresolved. V lost 5 bases, J lost 0 bases, and 23 bases lay in between. CDR3 length: 19 residues. The germline CDR1 and CDR2 sequences are SGHVS and FNYEAQ. CDR3 bases: TGTGCCAGCAGCCCGGTCGCCACCCCCAACCGCTCAGCCAAAAACATTCAGTACTTC. Its translation is CASSPVATPNRSAKNIQYF.

The V and J genes are TRBV5-1 and TRBJ1-2, with TRBD1 as a possible D gene (6 bases). The CDR3 has 14 residues. Germline CDR1 reads SGHRS; CDR2 reads YFSETQ. Trimming took 2 bases from V and 7 from J, leaving 15 bases between them. The CDR3 DNA reads as TGCGCCAGCAGCTTTGATTCAGGGGTGGGTGGCTACACCTTC. This codes for CASSFDSGVGGYTF.

The chain recombines TRBV6-6 with TRBJ2-1; TRBD1 might be the D (6 bases). This CDR3 region has 16 residues. The germline V gene encodes CDR1 MNHNY and CDR2 SVGAGI (reference sequence). The V and J ends lost 7 bases and 0 bases respectively, with 16 bases between them. The CDR3 sequence is CASTGRGAGSYNEQFF. CDR3 in DNA: TGTGCCAGCACGGGCAGGGGCGCCGGCTCCTACAATGAGCAGTTCTTC.

V gene TRBV19 combines with J gene TRBJ2-3; D is undetermined. This CDR3 is built from 14 residues. V was shortened by 3 bases and J by 1 base, with 8 bases between the two germline ends. CDR1 is LNHDA and CDR2 is SQIVND in the germline V gene (reference sequence). The CDR3 DNA reads TGTGCCAGTAGTATCTTTCTACGCACAGATACGCAGTATTTT. Protein sequence: CASSIFLRTDTQYF. Full variable domain (outside the CDR3, taken from reference TRBV19 and TRBJ2-3): DGGITQSPKYLFRKEGQNVTLSCEQNLNHDAMYWYRQDPGQGLRLIYYSQIVNDFQKGDIAEGYSVSREKKESFPLTVTSAQKNPTAFYLCASSIFLRTDTQYFGPGTRLTVL.

V is TRBV27 and J is TRBJ1-1; 8 bases are a match to TRBD1. Germline loops: CDR1 MNHEY, CDR2 SMNVEV (reference sequence). The trim removed 5 bases at V and 2 bases at J, leaving 7 bases unmatched. The CDR3 length is 15 residues. CDR3 residues: CASSLLGQGNTEAFF. The CDR3 DNA reads as TGTGCCAGCAGTCTGCTCGGACAGGGAAACACTGAAGCTTTCTTT.

The chain recombines TRBV4-1 with TRBJ1-5; D unclear. The length of the CDR3 is 14 residues. V lost 0 bases and J 6 bases, leaving 9 bases between the germline ends. Germline CDR1 MGHRA, CDR2 YSYEKL. CDR3 in DNA: TGCGCCAGCAGCCAAGATGTCTTTAGTCAGCCCCAGCATTTT. This sequence encodes CASSQDVFSQPQHF.

This clone was seen just once. The chain combines TRBV4-3 with TRBJ2-1; 10 bases are shared with TRBD2. This CDR3 spans 15 amino acids. V was pared by 0 bases and J by 14 bases, with 10 bases of the junction left unmatched. CDR1 is LGHNA and CDR2 is YSLEER in the germline V gene. The CDR3 protein is CASSQESHLAGEEFF. CDR3 bases: TGCGCCAGCAGCCAAGAGTCTCATCTAGCGGGAGAGGAGTTCTTC.

This clone appeared once. The V gene is TRBV7-2, the J gene TRBJ1-3; maybe TRBD1 (5 bases). With 7 bases removed from V and 1 base from J, the gap between germline ends came to 17 bases. This CDR3 is built from 16 residues. Germline CDR1 SGHTA, CDR2 FQGNSA. In DNA form, the CDR3 reads TGTGCCAGCAACCCCCGACAGCAATTATCTGGAAACACCATATATTTT. Its translation is CASNPRQQLSGNTIYF.

The chain carries TRBV4-3 and TRBJ2-7; 8 nucleotides agree with TRBD1. The V segment lost 4 bases and the J segment 2 bases; nucleotides outside the gene matches: 10. This CDR3 region has 16 residues. Germline loops: CDR1 LGHNA, CDR2 YSLEER. The CDR3 DNA is TGCGCCAGCAGCCCTGGGGCCGGACAGGGACCCTACGAGCAGTACTTC. It yields the protein CASSPGAGQGPYEQYF.

The V gene is TRBV19, the J gene TRBJ1-2; 10 bases are a match to TRBD1. The J segment lost 7 bases and the V segment lost 3 bases, leaving 5 bases of the junction unmatched. This CDR3 contains 14 residues. CDR1 and CDR2 (germline): LNHDA, SQIVND (reference sequence). The CDR3 loop is CASSIETGGPGYTF. The CDR3, as DNA: TGTGCCAGTAGTATTGAGACAGGGGGCCCTGGCTACACCTTC.

A few counts support this clone. The V call is TRBV6-5, the J call TRBJ2-1; D ambiguous. The germline CDR1 and CDR2 sequences are MNHEY and SVGAGI. The CDR3 runs to 13 residues. Trimming took off 6 bases at V and 5 bases at J, with 11 bases between the two ends. The CDR3 here is CASSPGADNEQFF. The CDR3 DNA sequence: TGTGCCAGCAGCCCCGGAGCCGACAATGAGCAGTTCTTC.

The CDR3 nucleotides read TGTGCCAGTAGTCTCTCAGGGGGCGCATACGAGCAGTACTTC. Translated, it gives CASSLSGGAYEQYF. This chain uses TRBV19 with TRBJ2-7; 8 bases are a match to TRBD1. The CDR3 loop spans 14 amino acids. Germline CDR1 LNHDA, CDR2 SQIVND (reference sequence). After removal of 5 bases from V and 4 bases from J, the junction contained 7 bases not matched to a gene.